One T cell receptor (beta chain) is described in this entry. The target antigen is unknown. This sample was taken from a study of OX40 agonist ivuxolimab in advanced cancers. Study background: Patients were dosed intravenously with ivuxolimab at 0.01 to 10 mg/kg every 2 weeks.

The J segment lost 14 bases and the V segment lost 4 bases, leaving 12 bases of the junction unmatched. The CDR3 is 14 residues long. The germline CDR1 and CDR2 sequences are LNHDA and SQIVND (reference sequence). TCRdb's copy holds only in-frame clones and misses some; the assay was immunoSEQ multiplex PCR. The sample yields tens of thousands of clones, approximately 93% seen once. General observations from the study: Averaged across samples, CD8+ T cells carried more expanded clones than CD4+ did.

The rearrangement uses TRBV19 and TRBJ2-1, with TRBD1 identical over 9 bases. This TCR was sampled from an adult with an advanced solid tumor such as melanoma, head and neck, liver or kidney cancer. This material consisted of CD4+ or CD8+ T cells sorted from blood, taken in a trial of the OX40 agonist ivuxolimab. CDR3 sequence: CASSTTGTGSSKFF. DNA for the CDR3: TGTGCCAGTAGTACAACCGGGACAGGGTCCAGTAAGTTCTTC. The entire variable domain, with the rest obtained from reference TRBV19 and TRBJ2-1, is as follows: DGGITQSPKYLFRKEGQNVTLSCEQNLNHDAMYWYRQDPGQGLRLIYYSQIVNDFQKGDIAEGYSVSREKKESFPLTVTSAQKNPTAFYLCASSTTGTGSSKFFGPGTRLTVL.